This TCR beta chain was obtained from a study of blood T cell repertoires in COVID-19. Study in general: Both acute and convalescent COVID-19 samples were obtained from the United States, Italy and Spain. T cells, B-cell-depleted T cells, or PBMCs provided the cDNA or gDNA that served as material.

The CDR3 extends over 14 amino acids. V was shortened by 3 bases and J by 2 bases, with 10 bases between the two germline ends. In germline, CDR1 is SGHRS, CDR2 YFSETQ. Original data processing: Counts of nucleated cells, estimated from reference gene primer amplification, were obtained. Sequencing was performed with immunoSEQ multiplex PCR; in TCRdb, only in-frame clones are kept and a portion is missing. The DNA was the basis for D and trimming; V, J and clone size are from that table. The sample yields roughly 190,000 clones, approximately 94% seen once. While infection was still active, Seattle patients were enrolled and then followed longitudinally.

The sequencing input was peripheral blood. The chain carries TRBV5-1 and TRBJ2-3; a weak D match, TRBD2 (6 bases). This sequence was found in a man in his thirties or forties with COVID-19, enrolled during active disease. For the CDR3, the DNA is TGCGCCAGCAGCTCCGGGACTTTCACAGATACGCAGTATTTT. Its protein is CASSSGTFTDTQYF.